This is a list of T cell receptor beta chains from one sample in a study of Graves' ophthalmopathy and Graves' hyperthyroidism. TCRdb passed the multiplex PCR reads through MiXCR, listing each CDR3 protein once. The repertoire holds 580,000 or so distinct CDR3 sequences, with 35% to 45% as singletons. Sequenced material: peripheral blood or thyroid tissue (not recorded which). The receptors were sampled from an adult man with Graves' hyperthyroidism. Each CDR3 is given with its conserved first and last residue. A D gene is named only where the DNA matches it firmly. Expanded clones are given a class, and other clones once, few, many or no size at all.

J gene,D gene,V gene,clone size,CDR3 protein,CDR3 DNA
TRBJ1-5,TRBD1,TRBV7-3,NA,CASSRLAGTTGRDNQPQHF,TGTGCCAGCAGCCGACTAGCGGGAACGACAGGGAGGGACAATCAGCCCCAGCATTTT
TRBJ1-2,NA,TRBV25-1,NA,CASSRTETHIANYGYTF,TGTGCCAGCAGTCGGACAGAAACACACATAGCTAACTATGGCTACACCTTC
TRBJ2-7,TRBD1,TRBV3-1,few,CASSAKGQIEYEQYF,TGTGCCAGCAGCGCTAAGGGACAGATTGAATACGAGCAGTACTTC
TRBJ2-3,NA,TRBV7-8,few,CASSLIELGTDTQYF,TGTGCCAGCAGCTTAATAGAACTGGGCACAGATACGCAGTATTTT
TRBJ1-1,NA,TRBV7-9,NA,CASSQGTRPNTEAFF,TGTGCCAGCAGCCAAGGGACACGTCCGAACACTGAAGCTTTCTTT
TRBJ2-1,TRBD2,TRBV25-1,few,CASSDLRSSGSGNEQFF,TGTGCCAGCAGTGACCTCAGATCTAGCGGGAGCGGGAATGAGCAGTTCTTC
TRBJ1-6,NA,TRBV2,many,CASRDRSTKSPLHF,TGTGCCAGCAGGGACCGAAGTACCAAGTCACCCCTCCACTTT
TRBJ2-5,NA,TRBV5-1,many,CASSSSSISLETQYF,TGCGCCAGCAGCTCGTCGTCGATAAGTTTGGAGACCCAGTACTTC
TRBJ2-2,NA,TRBV6-4,many,CASSSDSYTGELFF,TGTGCCAGCAGTTCGGACTCTTACACCGGGGAGCTGTTTTTT
TRBJ2-3,TRBD2,TRBV7-2,few,CASSLGGEGTQYF,TGTGCCAGCAGCTTAGGCGGGGAGGGTACGCAGTATTTT
TRBJ1-4,NA,TRBV7-2,NA,CASSQRGGTEKLFF,TGTGCCAGCAGCCAGCGGGGGGGGACTGAAAAACTGTTTTTT
TRBJ1-2,NA,TRBV9,few,CASSGYRDSRDYGYTF,TGTGCCAGCAGTGGATATCGGGACTCTCGGGACTATGGCTACACCTTC
TRBJ1-3,NA,TRBV20-1,many,CSARDWGGSGNTIYF,TGCAGTGCTAGAGACTGGGGGGGGTCTGGAAACACCATATATTTT
TRBJ2-1,TRBD1,TRBV7-8,few,CASSSGTVAEQFF,TGTGCCAGCAGCTCCGGGACAGTGGCTGAGCAGTTCTTC
TRBJ2-7,NA,TRBV9,many,CASSVEPLFTHEQYF,TGTGCCAGCAGCGTAGAACCCTTGTTTACCCACGAGCAGTACTTC
TRBJ2-7,NA,TRBV3-1,few,CASSQENLGGYEQYF,TGTGCCAGCAGCCAAGAAAACCTGGGGGGCTACGAGCAGTACTTC
TRBJ2-2,NA,TRBV6-1,few,CASSGGIRGNTGELFF,TGTGCCAGCAGTGGAGGAATCCGGGGGAACACCGGGGAGCTGTTTTTT